This T cell receptor (beta chain) was sequenced in a study of cytomegalovirus exposure and HLA in healthy donors (TCRdb year 2017). In the study overall: According to a later analysis, one platform produced both the approximately 110 validation repertoires and the 666 repertoires of the first cohort. The study was designed to test whether signatures of past pathogen exposure could be identified by cataloging public T cell receptors. A separate validation cohort of roughly 130 different subjects was used in addition to the approximately 640-subject first cohort. The study combined high-throughput TCR immunosequencing, statistical association of individual TCRs with disease status, and machine learning to predict cytomegalovirus infection status. What the authors observed across the whole study: Cytomegalovirus status was reported to be diagnosed by the classifier with high specificity and sensitivity in both the original and validation cohorts. Across donors, most TCR sequences were observed very rarely, whereas some public TCRs were present in many individuals. The study gave a list of about 150 TCR beta chains associated with cytomegalovirus. In vitro tests confirmed that a few of the cytomegalovirus-associated TCR beta chains recognize cytomegalovirus antigens. In a later analysis, TCRs clustered in the first cohort were found to also tend to co-occur in the 130 or so validation repertoires, with 94% of cluster scores above 0. A later analysis had no HLA typing for the validation cohort, so co-occurrence there was scored across all 110 or so repertoires. According to the authors, the approach could potentially be generalized to other disease states and immunological phenotypes.

Comments on this clone: Its antigen is not yet known. Base-call qualities are not available, and no considerably larger clone is one nucleotide away.

The library relied on the immunoSEQ multiplex PCR assay. The paper's data handling went like this. A statistical classification framework was built for diagnosing cytomegalovirus status from the catalog of TCR beta chain sequences. Not all clones reach the TCRdb copy of this immuneACCESS table, which keeps in-frame sequences only. Checked studies attribute under half of the gap to unresolved V genes and leave the rest unexplained. That table gives V, J and clone size, and the DNA gave D and trimming. In all, the sample holds about 120,000 clones, and around 90% of those were seen once. The top ten constitute 1.5% to 2% of the sample. From cysteine to phenylalanine, the CDR3 is 17 amino acids long. The CDR3 DNA has 51 bases and is translated from base 1. For CDR1 and CDR2, the germline V gene lists SGHNT and YENEEA. V sheds 3 bases and J sheds 0 bases, leaving 15 bases between their ends. Donors formed part of the validation cohort, which comprised fewer than 150 subjects and was distinct from the first cohort of 666 subjects.

Sequencing input: PBMCs. This receptor was identified in a woman aged 18 to 35 in good health and CMV-seronegative. The chain is made from TRBV11-3 and TRBJ2-1; perhaps TRBD1 is the D gene, with 6 bases matching. The DNA sequence reads TGTGCCAGCAGCTTGCGACAGGTGGGCCTCTCCTACAATGAGCAGTTCTTC. Its coded protein is CASSLRQVGLSYNEQFF. With the portions outside the CDR3 filled from the reference TRBV11-3 and TRBJ2-1 genes, the complete variable region becomes EAGVVQSPRYKIIEKKQPVAFWCNPISGHNTLYWYLQNLGQGPELLIRYENEEAVDDSQLPKDRFSAERLKGVDSTLKIQPAELGDSAVYLCASSLRQVGLSYNEQFFGPGTRLTVL.